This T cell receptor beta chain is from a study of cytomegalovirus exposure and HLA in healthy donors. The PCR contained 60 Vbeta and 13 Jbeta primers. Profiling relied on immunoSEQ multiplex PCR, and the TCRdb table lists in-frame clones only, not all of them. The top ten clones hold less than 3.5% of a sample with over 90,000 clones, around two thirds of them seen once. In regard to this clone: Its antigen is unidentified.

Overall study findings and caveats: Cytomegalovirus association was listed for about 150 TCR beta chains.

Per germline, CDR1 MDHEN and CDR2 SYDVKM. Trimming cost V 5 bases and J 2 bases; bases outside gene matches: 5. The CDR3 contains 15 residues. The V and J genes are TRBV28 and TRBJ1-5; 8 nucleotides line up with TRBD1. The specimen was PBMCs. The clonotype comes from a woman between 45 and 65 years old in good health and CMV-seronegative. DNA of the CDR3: TGTGCCAGCAGTCGACAGGGGCCTGGCAATCAGCCCCAGCATTTT. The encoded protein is CASSRQGPGNQPQHF.